The rows below give T cell receptor beta chains drawn from one sample of a study of T cell responses to AZD1222 COVID-19 vaccine. Repertoires were generated with immunoSEQ multiplex PCR, while TCRdb's copy carries only in-frame clones and drops some. The sample carries roughly 100,000 clones, roughly 91% recorded once. The material was peripheral blood, obtained on day 0 of AZD1222 vaccination. These receptors all stem from an adult in good health. CDR3s include the opening cysteine and the closing phenylalanine or tryptophan. D genes are given only for firm matches.

>TRBV6-5|TRBJ1-5|TRBD1|15
TGTGCCAGCAGTCCTGGACAGGGTCGGGGTCAGCCCCAGCATTTT
CASSPGQGRGQPQHF
>TRBV7-2|TRBJ1-1|.|15
TGTGCCAGCAGCTTAGGACAGAGGATTCACCGTGAAGCTTTCTTT
CASSLGQRIHREAFF
>TRBV28|TRBJ1-2|TRBD1|19
TGTGCCAGCAGTCCTTTGTGGGACAGGGGTGGACGAATTAACTATGGCTACACCTTC
CASSPLWDRGGRINYGYTF
>TRBV7-9|TRBJ1-2|.|12
TGTGCCAGCAGTCACCGGGCCCACTACTACACCTTC
CASSHRAHYYTF
>TRBV2|TRBJ2-7|.|11
TGTGCCAGCGGAGGAGGCTACGAGCAGTACTTC
CASGGGYEQYF
>TRBV6-4|TRBJ2-3|.|15
TGTGCCAGCAGTGACTCAGTAGGACACACAGATACGCAGTATTTT
CASSDSVGHTDTQYF
>TRBV30|TRBJ1-1|.|14
TGTGCCTGGAGAGCTGCTGGTTGGGGCACTGAAGCTTTCTTT
CAWRAAGWGTEAFF
>TRBV10-3|TRBJ2-7|.|14
TGTGCCATCAGTGGACAGGCTGCCTCCTACGAGCAGTACTTC
CAISGQAASYEQYF
>TRBV6-5|TRBJ1-2|.|13
TGTGCCAGCAGTTACGACAGAAACTATGGCTACACCTTC
CASSYDRNYGYTF
>TRBV13|TRBJ1-4|.|13
TGTGCCAGCAGCCCCGAACGGAGTGAAAAACTGTTTTTT
CASSPERSEKLFF
>TRBV9|TRBJ2-6|.|15
TGTGCCAGCAGCGTAGGGGGGACGGTCGCCAACGTCCTGACTTTC
CASSVGGTVANVLTF
>TRBV30|TRBJ2-6|.|16
TGTGCCTGGAGTGTACTTAGTCTCTCTGGGGCCAACGTCCTGACTTTC
CAWSVLSLSGANVLTF
>TRBV20-1|TRBJ1-2|.|8
TGCAGTGCTGGGGCGGTCACCTTC
CSAGAVTF
>TRBV10-3|TRBJ1-6|TRBD1|15
TGTGCCACCAGGGGGGCGGCCGACGGGAATTCACCCCTCCACTTT
CATRGAADGNSPLHF
>TRBV27|TRBJ1-5|.|15
TGTGCCAGCAGTTGGACTCCAAATAGCAATCAGCCCCAGCATTTT
CASSWTPNSNQPQHF
>TRBV4-2|TRBJ1-1|TRBD1|15
TGTGCCAGCAGCCACGGACAGGGAGATGGGACTGAAGCTTTCTTT
CASSHGQGDGTEAFF
>TRBV5-6|TRBJ2-5|.|17
TGTGCCAGCAGCTTGTGGGCCGGACCCACGAGGGGAGAGACCCAGTACTTC
CASSLWAGPTRGETQYF